This T cell receptor delta chain appears in the sequencing data of a study of γδ T cells in repeated Plasmodium falciparum infection. At the level of the study: Malaria-naive adults were infected with P. falciparum NF54 four times over about 600 days.

Study results and caveats: In Vdelta2-negative, largely Vdelta1+, gammadelta repertoires, repeated controlled infections appeared to drive clonal selection waves. Vdelta2-negative gammadelta repertoires appeared less diverse and less shared in Malian than Australian children.

Trimming took 0 bases from V and 2 from J; bases not matched to a gene: 33. The CDR3 is 26 residues long. CDR1 is TSESDYY and CDR2 is QEAYKQQN in the germline V gene. Vgamma9/Vdelta2+ and Vdelta2-negative gammadelta T cells were flow-sorted from PBMC for bulk sequencing. Comment on this clone: Its antigen is as yet unknown. With only one base between it and a far larger clone, this is likely a read error. In the same sample, other DNA sequences code for this CDR3.

Sequencing covered both gamma and delta TCR chains per sample. TCRdb used CATT to re-call clones from the multiplex PCR reads. The data show some 51,000 delta-chain clones, roughly 2% seen once. The TCR comes from a pool of human donors (malaria-infected and uninfected, not separated). The sequenced sample consisted of gamma-delta T cells from blood. This rearrangement joins TRAV38-2/DV8 to TRDJ1; 11 bases are a match to TRDD3. In the absence of a J gene in TCRdb, the DNA was matched to germline to assign it here. CDR3 in amino acids: CAYRSVIYSLRWGILRWRTGTDKLIF. CDR3 sequence (DNA): TGTGCTTATAGGAGCGTGATCTATTCCCTCCGCTGGGGGATACTAAGGTGGAGAACAGGAACCGATAAACTCATCTTT.